A single sample gave rise to the 32 T cell receptor beta chains below, sequenced in a study of blood T cells in healthy people across ages. Together with a sample-barcoded 5' primer, a J-beta primer mix was included in a second PCR lasting about 6 to 11 cycles. TCRdb itself ran the 5' RACE reads through MiXCR, one entry per CDR3 protein. The sample holds some 800,000 distinct CDR3 sequences, around a quarter seen once. These same data were also listed under a study on T cells of mothers and their children.

The specimen was blood. The receptors stem from a boy younger than 18 in good health.

This clonotype was observed at least ten times. The V call is TRBV12-5, the J call TRBJ2-5; a weak D match, TRBD2 (5 bases). The length of the CDR3 is 14 residues. The V gene's germline CDR1 is LGHNT and CDR2 FRNRAP. V was trimmed by 2 bases and J by 5 bases, leaving 12 bases between them. CDR3 sequence (DNA): TGTGCTAGTGGTTTGTCTAGCCTGGCGGAGACCCAGTACTTC. It codes for CASGLSSLAETQYF.

This clonotype was detected a few times. The rearrangement uses TRBV5-1 and TRBJ2-3, with 7 nucleotides matching TRBD2. V trimming: 1 base; J trimming: 0 bases; junction bases outside the gene matches: 2. The CDR3 is 15 residues long. CDR1 is SGHRS, CDR2 YFSETQ, per germline. CDR3 in amino acids: CASSLCGGSTDTQYF. Written as DNA, the CDR3 is TGCGCCAGCAGCTTGTGCGGGGGTAGCACAGATACGCAGTATTTT.

This clonotype was detected only a few times. V gene TRBV2 combines with J gene TRBJ1-1; 11 bases map to TRBD1. Germline values: CDR1 SNHLY, CDR2 FYNNEI. J gave up 4 bases and V 7 bases, and 8 bases lay outside the gene matches. CDR3 length equals 15 residues. Here the CDR3 DNA reads TGTGCCAGCATCCTTCTCGGGACAGGGGGCACTGAAGCTTTCTTT. Protein: CASILLGTGGTEAFF.

This clonotype was seen ten or more times. This chain joins TRBV7-9 and TRBJ2-6, with D hard to call. With 5 bases removed from V and 2 bases from J, the gap between germline ends came to 4 bases. The V gene's germline CDR1 is SEHNR and CDR2 FQNEAQ (reference sequence). The length of the CDR3 is 13 residues. The CDR3 nucleotides are TGTGCCAGCAGCCCACCTGGGGCCAACGTCCTGACTTTC. This translates into CASSPPGANVLTF. Using reference TRBV7-9 and TRBJ2-6 for the parts outside the CDR3, the full variable domain is DTGVSQNPRHKITKRGQNVTFRCDPISEHNRLYWYRQTLGQGPEFLTYFQNEAQLEKSRLLSDRFSAERPKGSFSTLEIQRTEQGDSAMYLCASSPPGANVLTFGAGSRLTVL.

CDR3 in amino acids: CASSSRTPNPFDYEQYF. CDR3 bases: TGTGCCAGCAGTTCCCGGACACCCAACCCCTTTGACTACGAGCAGTACTTC. The chain uses TRBV12-3 or TRBV12-4 and TRBJ2-7; a possible D gene is TRBD1 (5 bases). The length of the CDR3 is 17 residues. Trimming shortened V by 4 bases and J by 3 bases, and 22 bases separated the two germline ends.

This clonotype was counted between two and nine times. A junction boundary mismatches the germline segment, possibly from a read error. The chain is built from TRBV29-1 and TRBJ1-2; tentative D call: TRBD1 (6 bases). The germline V gene encodes CDR1 SQVTM and CDR2 ANQGSEA. The CDR3 has 11 residues. The CDR3 sequence is CSVDDGGLLNF. In DNA form, the CDR3 reads TGCAGCGTTGACGATGGGGGGCTTCTAAACTTC.

As for this clonotype: Germline is not matched at one junction end, which may reflect a read error. The gene calls are TRBV7-2 and TRBJ2-7; 7 nucleotides align to TRBD2. The CDR3 length is 14 residues. Germline V gene data show CDR1 as SGHTA and CDR2 as FQGNSA. The CDR3 reads CAGSLDWDYYEQYF. The CDR3 coding sequence is TGTGCCGGCAGCTTAGATTGGGACTACTACGAGCAGTACTTC.

CDR3 sequence (DNA): TGTGCCAGCAGTTCCACAAACCGGGGGGGGATAGATGAGCAGTTCTTC. Protein: CASSSTNRGGIDEQFF. The V gene is TRBV12-3 or TRBV12-4, the J gene TRBJ2-1, with 8 bases matching TRBD2. The CDR3 length is 16 residues. V dropped 4 bases and J dropped 8; count of bases not matched to a gene: 13.

The chain employs TRBV29-1 and TRBJ2-2; 8 nucleotides agree with TRBD2. The CDR3 sequence is 16 residues long. The V segment lost 5 bases and the J segment 4 bases; nucleotides outside the gene matches: 12. The germline gives CDR1 SQVTM, CDR2 ANQGSEA. The CDR3 coding sequence is TGCAGCGTTTTGAGTGGGGGGCTAGCGGGCACCGGGGAGCTGTTTTTT. Its protein is CSVLSGGLAGTGELFF.

This clonotype has a handful of counts. V is TRBV5-5 and J is TRBJ2-1, with 10 bases identical to TRBD2. V dropped 5 bases and J dropped 8; count of bases not matched to a gene: 10. Germline lookup yields CDR1 SGHKS and CDR2 YYEKEE (reference sequence). This CDR3 contains 15 residues. The DNA for the CDR3 is TGTGCCAGCAGTCGTGCGGGGACTAGCGACGATGAGCAGTTCTTC. It codes for CASSRAGTSDDEQFF.

The sample holds a few counts of this clonotype. This sequence joins TRBV5-5 and TRBJ2-3, with 11 bases identical to TRBD2. J lost 6 bases, V lost 0 bases, and 6 bases had no gene match. Germline-derived CDR1 and CDR2 are SGHKS and YYEKEE (reference sequence). The CDR3 length is 16 residues. CDR3 nucleotides: TGTGCCAGCAGCTTGGTTAGCGGGAGGGCCCGGGATACGCAGTATTTT. Translating gives CASSLVSGRARDTQYF.

This clonotype was observed a few times. V and J are TRBV20-1 and TRBJ2-5; D might be TRBD1 or TRBD2, each matching 5 bases. Germline V CDR1 and CDR2: DFQATT, SNEGSKA (reference sequence). CDR3 length: 11 residues. V dropped 6 bases and J dropped 12 bases, with 17 bases sitting between them. In nucleotides, the CDR3 is TGCAGTGCCCCGTTTAGGGGACGAGAGTACTTC. This codes for CSAPFRGREYF.

V and J are TRBV24-1 and TRBJ2-7; the D is unclear. The V and J ends lost 2 bases and 8 bases respectively, with 18 bases between them. The CDR3 totals 15 residues. Germline CDR1 and CDR2: KGHDR and SFDVKD. The CDR3 loop is CATSDSGLPSSQQYF. The CDR3 region has the DNA TGTGCCACCAGTGATTCGGGTCTACCTTCAAGCCAGCAGTACTTC.

This clonotype was detected many times. This chain uses TRBV20-1 with TRBJ2-7, with TRBD2 as a possible D gene (5 bases). The CDR3 totals 15 residues. The V and J ends lost 4 bases and 0 bases respectively, with 16 bases between them. Germline assignment: CDR1 DFQATT and CDR2 SNEGSKA (reference sequence). The CDR3 coding sequence is TGCAGTGCTACCTCTTTTGGGAGCTTCTCCTACGAGCAGTACTTC. This translates into CSATSFGSFSYEQYF.

This rearrangement joins TRBV7-6 to TRBJ2-5; weak D call: TRBD1 (5 bases). This CDR3 region has 16 residues. The germline CDR1 and CDR2 sequences are SGHVS and FNYEAQ. Deletions cut 0 bases from V and 1 base from J, with 12 bases between. Here the CDR3 DNA reads TGTGCCAGCAGCTTAGCGGCGGCTGGGGCCCAAGAGACCCAGTACTTC. Encoded protein: CASSLAAAGAQETQYF.

The CDR3 protein is CASSPRDGANVLTF. The CDR3 nucleotides are TGTGCCAGCTCACCAAGGGACGGGGCCAACGTCCTGACTTTC. The chain is built from TRBV18 and TRBJ2-6, with D perhaps matching TRBD1 or TRBD2 (5 bases each). Germline V gene sequence: CDR1 KGHSH, CDR2 LQKENI. Trimming took 2 bases from V and 4 from J, leaving 6 bases between them. This CDR3 region has 14 residues. The complete variable domain, with remaining parts taken from reference TRBV18 and TRBJ2-6, reads NAGVMQNPRHLVRRRGQEARLRCSPMKGHSHVYWYRQLPEEGLKFMVYLQKENIIDESGMPKERFSAEFPKEGPSILRIQQVVRGDSAAYFCASSPRDGANVLTFGAGSRLTVL.

In its sample, this clonotype was seen many times. J is TRBJ1-4 and V is TRBV4-3; tentatively, D is TRBD1 (6 bases). The germline V and J ends were trimmed by 0 bases and 6 bases, with 14 bases remaining between them. The CDR3 contains 16 residues. CDR1 LGHNA and CDR2 YSLEER come from the germline V gene. As DNA, the CDR3 is TGCGCCAGCAGCCAAGAGGCTTGGCCAGGGGATGAAAAACTGTTTTTT. This encodes CASSQEAWPGDEKLFF.

The table lists this clonotype with a few counts. This sequence joins TRBV7-2 and TRBJ2-5; the match to TRBD1 covers 11 bases. The closer fit of TRBJ2-1 to the DNA end suggests the J call may be wrong. CDR3 size: 18 residues. The germline V gene has CDR1 SGHTA and CDR2 FQGNSA. The CDR3 DNA reads as TGTGCCAGCAGCTTAGAGTACATCCGGGACAGGGGGGGCCATGAGCAGTTCTTC. This translates into CASSLEYIRDRGGHEQFF.

This CDR3 reads CSARDQAVSYNEQFF. The DNA for the CDR3 is TGCAGTGCTAGAGATCAGGCGGTCTCCTACAATGAGCAGTTCTTC. The gene calls are TRBV20-1 and TRBJ2-1; D is undetermined. V was clipped by 0 bases and J by 0 bases, with 9 bases between them. Per the germline V gene, CDR1 is DFQATT and CDR2 is SNEGSKA (reference sequence). The CDR3 has 15 amino acids.

V is TRBV20-1 and J is TRBJ2-1; 10 bases line up with TRBD1. Losses at the gene ends were 2 bases for V and 4 bases for J; bases not matched to a gene: 5. This CDR3 is 15 amino acids long. Per the germline V gene, CDR1 is DFQATT and CDR2 is SNEGSKA (reference sequence). Here the CDR3 DNA reads TGCAGTGCTAGATTGGACAGGGGGACTTACAATGAGCAGTTCTTC. It specifies CSARLDRGTYNEQFF.

The sample holds a few counts of this clonotype. The V gene is TRBV4-1, the J gene TRBJ1-2; the D is unclear. Looked up from germline, CDR1 is MGHRA and CDR2 is YSYEKL. The CDR3 sequence is 15 residues long. The ends were cut back, 0 bases at V and 5 bases at J, with 13 bases in the middle. CDR3 sequence: CASSQELYGGYGYTF. DNA of the CDR3: TGCGCCAGCAGCCAAGAACTCTACGGAGGATATGGCTACACCTTC.

This clonotype was detected only a few times. CDR3: CASSLVGTSGKDTQYF. As DNA, the CDR3 is TGTGCCAGCAGCTTAGTTGGGACTAGCGGGAAGGATACGCAGTATTTT. The rearrangement uses TRBV7-2 and TRBJ2-3, with 13 bases identical to TRBD2. Per germline, CDR1 SGHTA and CDR2 FQGNSA. The CDR3 contains 16 residues. Trimming took 1 base from V and 6 from J; bases not matched to a gene: 4.

This clonotype was detected a few times. The chain couples TRBV24-1 to TRBJ2-3; D is ambiguous. This CDR3 contains 13 residues. V lost 2 bases to trimming and J lost 7 bases, with 9 bases between them. The V gene's germline CDR1 is KGHDR and CDR2 SFDVKD. The DNA for the CDR3 is TGTGCCACCAGTGATTCGTTGGATTATACGCAGTATTTT. Protein: CATSDSLDYTQYF.

This clonotype was observed a handful of times. The chain has TRBV4-3 and TRBJ2-7, with D unclear. Trimming took off 4 bases at V and 3 bases at J, with 19 bases between the two ends. The germline V gene encodes CDR1 LGHNA and CDR2 YSLEER. The length of the CDR3 is 16 residues. CDR3 region: CASSLHVPVPLYEQYF. The CDR3 nucleotides read TGCGCCAGCAGCCTTCACGTCCCCGTACCTCTCTACGAGCAGTACTTC.

The chain uses TRBV12-3 or TRBV12-4 and TRBJ2-5; 12 nucleotides match TRBD1. V was pared by 6 bases and J by 5 bases, with 7 bases of the junction left unmatched. The length of the CDR3 is 15 residues. DNA of the CDR3: TGTGCCAGCAGCGCCGGGACAGGGGGCCTGGAGACCCAGTACTTC. Translated: CASSAGTGGLETQYF.

The V call is TRBV6-5, the J call TRBJ2-7; maybe TRBD2 (5 bases). Germline CDR1 MNHEY, CDR2 SVGAGI. There are 13 residues in the CDR3. V dropped 6 bases and J dropped 2 bases, with 11 bases sitting between them. The CDR3: CASRPRVPYEQYF. CDR3 bases: TGTGCCAGCAGGCCGCGGGTGCCCTACGAGCAGTACTTC.

The chain is built from TRBV20-1 and TRBJ2-5; unclear D gene. The J call may be wrong; the DNA end is better matched by TRBJ2-7. Germline V lookup: CDR1 DFQATT, CDR2 SNEGSKA (reference sequence). This CDR3 has 14 amino acids. CDR3 sequence: CSASKSSVPYEQYF. CDR3 sequence (DNA): TGCAGTGCGAGTAAGTCCTCCGTTCCTTACGAGCAGTACTTC.

The CDR3: CASSFRTQGEGYTF. Written as DNA, the CDR3 is TGTGCCAGCAGTTTTCGGACACAGGGTGAGGGCTACACCTTC. V and J are TRBV12-3 or TRBV12-4 and TRBJ1-2, with TRBD1 as a possible D gene (6 bases). The CDR3 has 14 amino acids. V lost 3 bases, J lost 8 bases, and 16 bases lay in between.

There are a few counts of this clonotype. The chain carries TRBV29-1 and TRBJ2-5; D perhaps matches TRBD2 (5 bases). Germline assignment: CDR1 SQVTM and CDR2 ANQGSEA. The CDR3 runs to 13 residues. Between the trimmed V and J ends, which lost 1 base and 2 bases, there was a span of 8 bases. CDR3 coding DNA: TGCAGCGTTGAAGGGCGGGCTCAAGAGACCCAGTACTTC. Amino acid sequence: CSVEGRAQETQYF.

The chain has TRBV6-2 or TRBV6-3 and TRBJ2-1; D gene unclear. TRBJ2-7 matches the DNA end more closely, so the J call is doubtful. The germline V gene has CDR1 MNHEY and CDR2 SVGEGT. The CDR3 is 13 residues long. CDR3 sequence reads: CASRKDPADEQYF. In nucleotides, the CDR3 is TGTGCCAGCAGGAAGGACCCCGCGGACGAGCAGTACTTC.

For the CDR3, the DNA is TGTGCCAGCAGCATAAGGACAGGGAGTGGAGACACCATATATTTT. This translates into CASSIRTGSGDTIYF. The V gene is TRBV21-1, the J gene TRBJ1-3; the table's D call of TRBD1 was not tested on the DNA. TRBV21-1 is listed as a pseudogene. This CDR3 has 15 residues.

This clonotype was counted only a few times. J is TRBJ2-1 and V is TRBV29-1; a weak D match, TRBD2 (5 bases). Trimming took 8 bases from V and 4 from J, leaving 18 bases between them. Germline V gene sequence: CDR1 SQVTM, CDR2 ANQGSEA. The CDR3 covers 14 residues. The CDR3 protein is CSFLGERSYNEQFF. The CDR3 DNA reads as TGCAGCTTCCTCGGCGAGCGGAGTTACAATGAGCAGTTCTTC.